Shown below are 3 T cell receptor beta chains from a single sample sequenced in a study of blood T cell repertoires in COVID-19. This table comes from immunoSEQ multiplex PCR, and its TCRdb copy is limited to in-frame clones, with some not included. In the table there are approximately 300,000 clones, roughly nine tenths of which are singletons. Sequenced material: peripheral blood. The receptors stem from a woman aged 45-60 years who had recovered from COVID-19.

The V call is TRBV6-1, the J call TRBJ2-2; TRBD1 matches at 9 bases. Per germline, CDR1 MNHNS and CDR2 SASEGT. V trimming: 4 bases; J trimming: 4 bases; junction bases outside the gene matches: 10. This CDR3 has 17 amino acids. CDR3 region: CASSAPRDRVSTGELFF. DNA of the CDR3: TGTGCCAGCAGTGCCCCCCGGGACAGGGTGAGCACCGGGGAGCTGTTTTTT.

This chain connects TRBV28 to TRBJ2-3; 12 nucleotides match TRBD2. CDR3 length: 14 amino acids. Trimming cost V 4 bases and J 5 bases; bases outside gene matches: 1. Per germline, CDR1 MDHEN and CDR2 SYDVKM. The CDR3, as DNA: TGTGCCAGCAGTTCACTAGCGGGGGGAGATACGCAGTATTTT. Protein product: CASSSLAGGDTQYF.

This sequence joins TRBV28 and TRBJ2-3, with D possibly TRBD1 on 7 matching bases. The CDR3 extends over 14 amino acids. V lost 5 bases and J lost 7, with 16 bases in between. Germline V gives CDR1 MDHEN, CDR2 SYDVKM. CDR3 DNA: TGTGCCAGCAGTCCCAGGAGGGGGCCGAATACGCAGTATTTT. Its protein is CASSPRRGPNTQYF.